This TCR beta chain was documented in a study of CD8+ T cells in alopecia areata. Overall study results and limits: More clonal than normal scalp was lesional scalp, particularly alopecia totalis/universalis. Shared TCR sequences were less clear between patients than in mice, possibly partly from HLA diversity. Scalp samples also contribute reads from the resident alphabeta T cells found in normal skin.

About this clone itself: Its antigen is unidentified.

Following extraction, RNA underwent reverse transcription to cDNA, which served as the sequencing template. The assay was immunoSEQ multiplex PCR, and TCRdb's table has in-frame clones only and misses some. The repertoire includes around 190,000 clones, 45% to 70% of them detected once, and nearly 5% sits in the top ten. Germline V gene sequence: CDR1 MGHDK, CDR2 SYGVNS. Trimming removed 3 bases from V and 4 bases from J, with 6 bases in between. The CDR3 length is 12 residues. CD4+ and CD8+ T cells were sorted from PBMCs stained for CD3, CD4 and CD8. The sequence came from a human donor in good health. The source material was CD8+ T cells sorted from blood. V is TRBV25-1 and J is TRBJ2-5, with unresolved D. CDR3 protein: CASSEAAETQYF. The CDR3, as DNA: TGTGCCAGCAGTGAGGCCGCAGAGACCCAGTACTTC.